These 27 T cell receptor beta chains were all obtained from the same sample, sequenced in a study of early T cells in non-severe SARS-CoV-2 infection. TCRdb reanalysed the 5' RACE reads using MiXCR and keeps one entry per CDR3 protein. This table has about 30,000 distinct CDR3 sequences, approximately 5.2% appearing once. Sequencing input: whole blood. The receptor set was obtained from an adult who was a healthcare worker with PCR-confirmed SARS-CoV-2 infection or an uninfected control (not recorded which).

This clonotype was picked up a small number of times. The V gene is TRBV7-2, the J gene TRBJ2-2, with no clear D. V gave up 5 bases and J gave up 5 bases, with 9 bases separating them. CDR1 and CDR2 from the germline V gene are SGHTA and FQGNSA. This CDR3 has 13 residues. CDR3 in DNA: TGTGCCAGCAGCCCTGTCCAGACCGGGGAGCTGTTTTTT. It is translated as CASSPVQTGELFF.

This clonotype was counted ten times or more. The chain combines TRBV6-2 or TRBV6-3 with TRBJ2-4; 14 positions agree with TRBD2. Germline V gives CDR1 MNHEY, CDR2 SVGEGT. J lost 2 bases, V lost 2 bases, and 2 bases had no gene match. The CDR3 consists of 17 residues. CDR3 nucleotide sequence: TGTGCCAGCAGTTACGGACTAGCGGGAGGATCCAAAAACATTCAGTACTTC. Its protein product is CASSYGLAGGSKNIQYF.

This clonotype was picked up many times. The chain has TRBV6-5 and TRBJ1-5, with D perhaps matching TRBD1 (5 bases). The CDR3 is 13 amino acids. Trimming pared 0 bases from V and 8 bases from J, leaving 8 bases between. Germline values: CDR1 MNHEY, CDR2 SVGAGI. DNA for the CDR3: TGTGCCAGCAGTTACTCGCAGGGTGAGCCCCAGCATTTT. It specifies CASSYSQGEPQHF.

This clonotype was seen many times. The rearrangement uses TRBV11-2 and TRBJ2-2; D is unresolved. V lost 4 bases, J lost 6 bases, and 12 bases lay in between. Germline V gene lookup returns CDR1 SGHAT and CDR2 FQNNGV. CDR3 length: 14 amino acids. The CDR3 loop is CASSSPRGPGELFF. As DNA, the CDR3 is TGTGCCAGCAGCTCCCCCCGAGGTCCCGGGGAGCTGTTTTTT.

This clonotype turned up a few times. The chain couples TRBV7-2 to TRBJ1-3; possible D gene TRBD1, 5 bases. Germline V gene sequence: CDR1 SGHTA, CDR2 FQGNSA. The CDR3 has 15 residues. Trimming left V 2 bases short and J 4 bases short, with 12 bases between. For the CDR3, the DNA is TGTGCCAGCAGCTTATCGGACACGGGGGGAAACACCATATATTTT. Its translation is CASSLSDTGGNTIYF.

In its sample, this clonotype was seen many times. The CDR3, as DNA: TGTGCCAGCAGCCGTAGGGTAGCGATTGGCGGGGAGCTGTTTTTT. Its protein is CASSRRVAIGGELFF. The chain combines TRBV7-2 with TRBJ2-2, with D tentatively TRBD2 (5 bases). Germline V gene lookup returns CDR1 SGHTA and CDR2 FQGNSA. The germline V and J ends were trimmed by 5 bases and 7 bases, with 17 bases remaining between them. The CDR3 has 15 residues.

Points on this clonotype: A much larger clone sits a single nucleotide away, making a read error possible. J is TRBJ2-1 and V is TRBV19, with TRBD2 matching 7 bases. The CDR3 has 12 amino acids. J gave up 13 bases and V 7 bases, and 10 bases lay outside the gene matches. In germline, CDR1 is LNHDA, CDR2 SQIVND (reference sequence). The CDR3 sequence: CASKETRGRQFF. CDR3 DNA sequence: TGTGCCAGTAAGGAAACCCGCGGGAGACAGTTCTTC.

This clonotype turned up a few times. The chain is built from TRBV5-1 and TRBJ2-7; D is uncertain. Germline CDR1 and CDR2: SGHRS and YFSETQ. V dropped 0 bases and J dropped 3 bases, with 13 bases sitting between them. The CDR3 contains 15 residues. CDR3 loop: CASSLGLLPDYEQYF. The CDR3 nucleotides are TGCGCCAGCAGCTTGGGACTCCTCCCCGACTACGAGCAGTACTTC. The full variable domain, in which reference TRBV5-1 and TRBJ2-7 provide the parts outside the CDR3, is KAGVTQTPRYLIKTRGQQVTLSCSPISGHRSVSWYQQTPGQGLQFLFEYFSETQRNKGNFPGRFSGRQFSNSRSEMNVSTLELGDSALYLCASSLGLLPDYEQYFGPGTRLTVT.

CDR3 in DNA: TGTGCCAGCAGGTTAGCGGGCCCCACAGATACGCAGTATTTT. It codes for CASRLAGPTDTQYF. The chain carries TRBV27 and TRBJ2-3; the match to TRBD2 covers 7 bases. Germline values: CDR1 MNHEY, CDR2 SMNVEV (reference sequence). V was pared by 6 bases and J by 2 bases, with 5 bases of the junction left unmatched. This CDR3 spans 14 amino acids.

In this sample, this clonotype turned up a few times. The V and J genes are TRBV7-2 and TRBJ2-1, with D perhaps assigned TRBD1 or TRBD2 (5 bases each). Per the germline V gene, CDR1 is SGHTA and CDR2 is FQGNSA. V lost 3 bases and J 9 bases, leaving 24 bases between the germline ends. The length of the CDR3 is 17 residues. The CDR3 DNA reads TGTGCCAGCAGCTTTCAAGCGGTGCAGGGTGGTGGGGGTGAGCAGTTCTTC. Amino acid sequence: CASSFQAVQGGGGEQFF.

This clonotype was seen at least ten times. CDR3 in DNA: TGTGCCAGCAGTTACGACAGGGACATATCTTCTGGGGCCAACGTCCTGACTTTC. It codes for CASSYDRDISSGANVLTF. The chain is built from TRBV5-5 and TRBJ2-6; 7 positions match TRBD1. The CDR3 totals 18 residues. The germline CDR1 and CDR2 sequences are SGHKS and YYEKEE (reference sequence). J was trimmed by 1 base and V by 5 bases; bases with no gene match: 12.

This clonotype was detected many times. The gene calls are TRBV4-3 and TRBJ2-7, with TRBD2 matching 13 bases. The CDR3 loop spans 19 amino acids. The V and J ends lost 2 bases and 4 bases, in that order; junction bases with no gene match: 14. Germline V gives CDR1 LGHNA, CDR2 YSLEER. The CDR3 bases are TGCGCCAGCAGCCAAAACCTTCCACTGACTAGCGGGAGGAGGTACGAGCAGTACTTC. Its translation is CASSQNLPLTSGRRYEQYF.

This clonotype has a count of ten or more. The chain employs TRBV5-4 and TRBJ1-1; 8 bases map to TRBD1. The CDR3 runs 15 residues. The J segment lost 1 base and the V segment lost 4 bases, leaving 6 bases of the junction unmatched. Germline V CDR1 and CDR2: SGHNT, YYREEE (reference sequence). The CDR3 protein is CASSPRQGTNTEAFF. CDR3 DNA: TGTGCCAGCAGCCCCAGACAGGGGACGAACACTGAAGCTTTCTTT.

This clonotype was found many times. The V call is TRBV5-1, the J call TRBJ2-5; D unresolved. The V and J ends lost 3 bases and 0 bases respectively, with 0 bases between them. Germline lookup yields CDR1 SGHRS and CDR2 YFSETQ. CDR3 length: 11 residues. This CDR3 reads CASSYQETQYF. Here the CDR3 DNA reads TGCGCCAGCAGCTACCAAGAGACCCAGTACTTC.

This clonotype was observed many times. The chain combines TRBV6-6 with TRBJ1-1, with D uncertain. The germline CDR1 and CDR2 sequences are MNHNY and SVGAGI (reference sequence). Trimming took 6 bases from V and 12 from J, leaving 26 bases between them. The CDR3 length is 15 residues. The CDR3 reads CASSYRTDTADRPFF. DNA for the CDR3: TGTGCCAGCAGCTACCGCACTGATACCGCCGATAGACCTTTCTTT.

V gene TRBV19 combines with J gene TRBJ2-3; TRBD1 is a possible D gene (5 bases). The CDR3 runs 14 residues. Germline loops: CDR1 LNHDA, CDR2 SQIVND (reference sequence). Trimming cost V 5 bases and J 1 base, with 10 bases left between them. CDR3 DNA: TGTGCCAGTAGTCCCCGACAGCGCACAGATACGCAGTATTTT. Translating it yields CASSPRQRTDTQYF.

This clonotype turned up a few times. The chain carries TRBV2 and TRBJ2-3; 12 bases are a match to TRBD2. The CDR3 runs to 18 residues. V shed 6 bases and J 0 bases; nucleotides not matched to a gene: 10. Germline V gives CDR1 SNHLY, CDR2 FYNNEI. In nucleotides, the CDR3 is TGTGCCAGCAGCCCCCCTCCCGGGACTAGCGGGAGCACAGATACGCAGTATTTT. Its protein product is CASSPPPGTSGSTDTQYF.

This clonotype was picked up many times. The chain links TRBV27 to TRBJ2-7, with D possibly TRBD1 on 7 matching bases. This CDR3 has 13 residues. Trimming cost V 3 bases and J 3 bases, with 9 bases left between them. The germline V gene encodes CDR1 MNHEY and CDR2 SMNVEV (reference sequence). The CDR3 DNA reads as TGTGCCAGCAGTTTTCAGGGGGGCTACGAGCAGTACTTC. It encodes CASSFQGGYEQYF.

This clonotype was counted a few times. The CDR3 DNA is TGTGCCAGCAGCCGAGGAACGGGTTTCCTAGCCAAAAACATTCAGTACTTC. Its translation: CASSRGTGFLAKNIQYF. The chain is built from TRBV14 and TRBJ2-4; D unresolved. This CDR3 is built from 17 residues. Germline V gives CDR1 SGHDN, CDR2 FVKESK. Between the trimmed V and J ends, which lost 4 bases and 0 bases, there was a span of 16 bases.

The chain links TRBV2 to TRBJ2-7; D assignment may be TRBD1 or TRBD2 (7 bases each). Trimming removed 7 bases at V and 2 bases at J, with 12 bases between. The CDR3 consists of 13 residues. The germline V gene encodes CDR1 SNHLY and CDR2 FYNNEI. Written as DNA, the CDR3 is TGTGCCAGCACGGGGGGACAGACCTACGAGCAGTACTTC. Translating it yields CASTGGQTYEQYF.

This clonotype was counted many times. This sequence joins TRBV27 and TRBJ1-4; TRBD1 agrees at 7 bases. The length of the CDR3 is 14 residues. J gave up 5 bases and V 5 bases, and 5 bases lay outside the gene matches. Germline assignment: CDR1 MNHEY and CDR2 SMNVEV (reference sequence). The CDR3 DNA reads TGTGCCAGCAGTACGGGACAGCTAAATGAAAAACTGTTTTTT. Translation gives CASSTGQLNEKLFF.

This clonotype showed up many times. The V call is TRBV11-2, the J call TRBJ2-7; D is undetermined. The CDR3 sequence is 16 residues long. The germline V gene encodes CDR1 SGHAT and CDR2 FQNNGV. The V end lost 0 bases, the J end lost 2 bases, and 14 bases lay between the germline ends. CDR3 nucleotides: TGTGCCAGCAGCTTAGACTCACTCGGGTCCACCTACGAGCAGTACTTC. Encoded protein: CASSLDSLGSTYEQYF.

This clonotype was detected a few times. The rearrangement joins TRBV5-1 to TRBJ1-1; a possible D gene is TRBD1 (6 bases). Deletions cut 4 bases from V and 5 bases from J, with 21 bases between. The CDR3 runs 16 residues. Germline V gives CDR1 SGHRS, CDR2 YFSETQ. The CDR3 DNA reads TGCGCCAGCAGCCGCAAAAGGGGGGCCCATGGGACTGAAGCTTTCTTT. It specifies CASSRKRGAHGTEAFF.

This clonotype was counted ten times or more. This sequence joins TRBV29-1 and TRBJ2-1, with 10 bases fitting TRBD1. The length of the CDR3 is 17 residues. Germline V CDR1 and CDR2: SQVTM, ANQGSEA. After removal of 4 bases from V and 0 bases from J, the junction contained 9 bases not matched to a gene. CDR3 coding DNA: TGCAGCGTTGCCGGGACAGGGGAGCGGAGCTCCTACAATGAGCAGTTCTTC. Translated, it gives CSVAGTGERSSYNEQFF.

The chain is built from TRBV28 and TRBJ1-2; weak D call: TRBD1 (6 bases). V was clipped by 2 bases and J by 7 bases, with 11 bases between them. The CDR3 is 13 amino acids. Per the germline V gene, CDR1 is MDHEN and CDR2 is SYDVKM. CDR3 sequence reads: CASSLIRGPGYTF. Here the CDR3 DNA reads TGTGCCAGCAGTTTAATCAGGGGACCTGGCTACACCTTC.

This clonotype was counted ten times or more. The rearrangement joins TRBV7-9 to TRBJ2-1, with 8 bases aligning to TRBD2. The CDR3 is 15 amino acids. V lost 0 bases, J lost 5 bases, and 3 bases stayed unmatched. Germline values: CDR1 SEHNR, CDR2 FQNEAQ (reference sequence). The CDR3 loop is CASSLASGDNNEQFF. DNA for the CDR3: TGTGCCAGCAGCTTAGCTAGCGGGGACAACAATGAGCAGTTCTTC.

This clonotype showed up just a few times. The rearrangement joins TRBV28 to TRBJ2-3; D is perhaps TRBD2 (5 bases). Germline values: CDR1 MDHEN, CDR2 SYDVKM. The CDR3 runs to 16 residues. V lost 5 bases and J 3 bases, leaving 18 bases between the germline ends. Here the CDR3 reads CASSDPVPSGTDTQYF. The CDR3, as DNA: TGTGCCAGCAGTGATCCCGTCCCCTCGGGGACAGATACGCAGTATTTT.